What follows describes a single TCR beta chain. In the original workflow: Reference gene primer amplification gave estimated nucleated cell counts. Clones were sequenced by immunoSEQ multiplex PCR, and TCRdb holds only the in-frame ones, with some missing. That table supplies the V and J calls and clone size; D and trimming were determined from the DNA. The data show more than 200,000 clones, with roughly 85% seen just once and about 2.5% held by the top ten. The data were obtained in a study of blood T cell repertoires in COVID-19. About the research overall: Sites across the United States, Italy and Spain contributed samples from acute and convalescent COVID-19. From T cells, B-cell-depleted T cells, or PBMCs came the material, which was cDNA or gDNA.

This clonotype originated in a woman in her seventies with active or convalescent COVID-19. Sequenced material: peripheral blood.

The CDR3 reads CATSRERTEQYF. The CDR3 coding sequence is TGTGCCACCAGCAGAGAAAGGACAGAGCAGTACTTC. The chain recombines TRBV15 with TRBJ2-7; a possible D gene is TRBD1 (5 bases). The CDR3 runs 12 residues. The germline V and J ends were trimmed by 0 bases and 7 bases, with 7 bases remaining between them. Per germline, CDR1 LNHNV and CDR2 YYDKDF (reference sequence).